The present T cell receptor beta chain was sequenced within a study of cytomegalovirus exposure and HLA in healthy donors. Study-wide results and limits: Cytomegalovirus association was listed for approximately 160 TCR beta chains. Trimming of TCR beta V- and J-genes showed a link, identified in a later analysis, to a missense DCLRE1C variant. The study assumed roughly uniform donor sequencing depth for presence/absence analyses.

13 Jbeta primers and 60 Vbeta primers were used for the PCR. The repertoire was sequenced with immunoSEQ multiplex PCR; TCRdb's copy has only in-frame clones and lacks some. The sample has some 110,000 clones, under 80% seen once. On this clone: Its antigen remains unidentified.

The clonotype originates from a woman aged 45 to 65 in good health and CMV-seropositive. Sequencing input: PBMCs.

The CDR3 loop is CASSKWQGGYEQYF. The CDR3 bases are TGTGCCAGCAGCAAATGGCAGGGTGGCTACGAGCAGTACTTC. This chain connects TRBV21-1 to TRBJ2-7; TRBD1 reflects the table's D call only, with no check against the DNA. TRBV21-1 is designated a pseudogene. The CDR3 extends over 14 amino acids.